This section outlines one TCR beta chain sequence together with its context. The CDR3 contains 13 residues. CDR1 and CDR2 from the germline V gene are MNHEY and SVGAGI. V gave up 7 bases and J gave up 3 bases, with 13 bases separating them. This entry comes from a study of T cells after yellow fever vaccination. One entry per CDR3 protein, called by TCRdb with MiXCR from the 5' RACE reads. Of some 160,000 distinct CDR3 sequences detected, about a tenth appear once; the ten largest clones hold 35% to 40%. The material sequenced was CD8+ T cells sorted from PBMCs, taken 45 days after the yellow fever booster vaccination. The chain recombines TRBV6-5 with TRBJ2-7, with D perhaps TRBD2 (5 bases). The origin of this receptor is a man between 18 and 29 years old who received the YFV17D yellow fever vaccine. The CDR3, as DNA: TGTGCCAGCATATCTGTTACTAGCTACGAGCAGTACTTC. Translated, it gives CASISVTSYEQYF.